These 9 T cell receptor beta chains originate from one sample sequenced in a study of blood T cell repertoires in COVID-19. Clones were sequenced by immunoSEQ multiplex PCR, and TCRdb holds only the in-frame ones, with some missing. The sample holds 260,000 or so clones, 70% to 90% seen once. Sequenced input: peripheral blood. Receptor source: a human donor in a cohort sampled during active COVID-19.

This chain uses TRBV6-6 with TRBJ1-1; D is uncertain. Germline loops: CDR1 MNHNY, CDR2 SVGAGI (reference sequence). This CDR3 spans 13 amino acids. Trimming left V 8 bases short and J 11 bases short, with 21 bases between. The CDR3 nucleotides are TGTGCCAGCTACCGGTTCCAAGAGAACGGGGCTTTCTTT. It codes for CASYRFQENGAFF.

This chain uses TRBV9 with TRBJ1-1; unclear D gene. Germline V gene sequence: CDR1 SGDLS, CDR2 YYNGEE. The CDR3 is made up of 13 amino acids. Trimming cost V 4 bases and J 5 bases, with 12 bases left between them. CDR3 region: CASSLGPGTEAFF. The CDR3 coding sequence is TGTGCCAGCAGCTTAGGACCGGGGACTGAAGCTTTCTTT.

The gene calls are TRBV3-1 (or the pseudogene TRBV3-2) and TRBJ2-1; 8 positions agree with TRBD2. This CDR3 is built from 15 residues. With V trimmed by 1 base and J by 9 bases, 8 bases remained unmatched. Germline V gene lookup returns CDR1 LGHDT and CDR2 YNNKEL (reference sequence). The CDR3 region has the DNA TGTGCCAGCAGCCAAGCACTAGCGGCGACAGGTGAGCAGTTCTTC. It codes for CASSQALAATGEQFF.

The chain links TRBV19 to TRBJ1-1, with 7 bases fitting TRBD1. There are 16 residues in the CDR3. Germline CDR1 is LNHDA and CDR2 is SQIVND (reference sequence). With 5 bases clipped from V and 1 base from J, the junction kept 10 bases outside the gene matches. For the CDR3, the DNA is TGTGCCAGTAGTGCAAACCCGGGACAGAGGAACACTGAAGCTTTCTTT. Translation gives CASSANPGQRNTEAFF.

This CDR3 reads CASSRGGGAYEQYF. CDR3 bases: TGTGCCAGTAGTAGAGGCGGGGGGGCGTACGAGCAGTACTTC. V and J are TRBV19 and TRBJ2-7; 9 nucleotides agree with TRBD2. The junction had 5 bases not matched to a gene; V was cut back by 4 bases and J by 4 bases. The CDR3 contains 14 residues. The germline CDR1 and CDR2 sequences are LNHDA and SQIVND (reference sequence).

This chain uses TRBV6-2 or TRBV6-3 with TRBJ2-7, with 14 bases fitting TRBD2. The CDR3 consists of 16 residues. V was clipped by 6 bases and J by 5 bases; unmatched bases: 9. CDR1 and CDR2 (germline): MNHEY, SVGEGT. As DNA, the CDR3 is TGTGCCAGCAGCCTCCGACTAGCGGGAGGGCCGGACGAGCAGTACTTC. As protein: CASSLRLAGGPDEQYF.

This clone occurred a few times. The chain links TRBV11-2 to TRBJ2-1; TRBD2 matches at 9 bases. CDR3 length: 15 residues. V shed 1 base, J shed 8 bases, and the junction held 6 bases outside the gene matches. Per germline, CDR1 SGHAT and CDR2 FQNNGV. This CDR3 is CASSLASGRIDEQFF. Here the CDR3 DNA reads TGTGCCAGCAGCTTAGCCAGCGGGAGGATCGATGAGCAGTTCTTC.

This chain uses TRBV13 with TRBJ2-7; the match to TRBD1 covers 9 bases. The V segment lost 1 base and the J segment 2 bases; nucleotides outside the gene matches: 6. The V gene's germline CDR1 is PRHDT and CDR2 FYEKMQ (reference sequence). CDR3 length: 16 amino acids. The CDR3 is CASSLAPGQGTYEQYF. The CDR3 bases are TGTGCCAGCAGCTTAGCTCCGGGACAGGGAACCTACGAGCAGTACTTC.

This chain uses TRBV9 with TRBJ2-3; 8 bases agree with TRBD2. CDR1 and CDR2 (germline): SGDLS, YYNGEE. CDR3 length equals 16 residues. The V segment lost 0 bases and the J segment 5 bases; nucleotides outside the gene matches: 8. The DNA of the CDR3 is TGTGCCAGCAGCGTAGGGGCGGGGGGCCCCCAAGATACGCAGTATTTT. Its protein product is CASSVGAGGPQDTQYF.